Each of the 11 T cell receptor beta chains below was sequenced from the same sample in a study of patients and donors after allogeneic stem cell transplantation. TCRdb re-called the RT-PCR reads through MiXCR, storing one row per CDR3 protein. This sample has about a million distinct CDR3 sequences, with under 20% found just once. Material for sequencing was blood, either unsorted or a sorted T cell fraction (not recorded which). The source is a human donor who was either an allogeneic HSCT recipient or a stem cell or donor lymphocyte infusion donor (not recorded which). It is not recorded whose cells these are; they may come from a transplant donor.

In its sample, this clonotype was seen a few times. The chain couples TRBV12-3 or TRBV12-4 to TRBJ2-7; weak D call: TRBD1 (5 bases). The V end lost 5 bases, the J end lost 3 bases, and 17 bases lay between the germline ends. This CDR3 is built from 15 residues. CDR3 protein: CASSPLWGKNYEQYF. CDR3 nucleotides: TGTGCCAGCAGTCCTCTTTGGGGCAAAAACTACGAGCAGTACTTC.

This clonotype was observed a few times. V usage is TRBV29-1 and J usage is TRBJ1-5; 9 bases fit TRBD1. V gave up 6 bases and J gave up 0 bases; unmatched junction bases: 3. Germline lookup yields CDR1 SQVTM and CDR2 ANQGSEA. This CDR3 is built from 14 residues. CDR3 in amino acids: CSVWTGDSNQPQHF. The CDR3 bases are TGCAGCGTGTGGACAGGGGATAGCAATCAGCCCCAGCATTTT.

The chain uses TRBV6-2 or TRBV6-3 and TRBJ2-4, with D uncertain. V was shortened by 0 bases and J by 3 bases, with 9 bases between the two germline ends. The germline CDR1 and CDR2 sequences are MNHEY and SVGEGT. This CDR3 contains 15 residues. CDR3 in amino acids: CASSYSGRYKNIQYF. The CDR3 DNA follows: TGTGCCAGCAGTTACTCCGGCAGGTACAAAAACATTCAGTACTTC.

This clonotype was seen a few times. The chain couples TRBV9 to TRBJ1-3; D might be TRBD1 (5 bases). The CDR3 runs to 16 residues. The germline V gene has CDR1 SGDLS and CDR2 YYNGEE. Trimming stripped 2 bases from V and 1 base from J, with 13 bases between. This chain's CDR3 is CASSVQAGRSGNTIYF. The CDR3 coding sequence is TGTGCCAGCAGCGTCCAGGCAGGGAGGTCTGGAAACACCATATATTTT. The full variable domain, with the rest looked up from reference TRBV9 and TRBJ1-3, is DSGVTQTPKHLITATGQRVTLRCSPRSGDLSVYWYQQSLDQGLQFLIQYYNGEERAKGNILERFSAQQFPDLHSELNLSSLELGDSALYFCASSVQAGRSGNTIYFGEGSWLTVV.

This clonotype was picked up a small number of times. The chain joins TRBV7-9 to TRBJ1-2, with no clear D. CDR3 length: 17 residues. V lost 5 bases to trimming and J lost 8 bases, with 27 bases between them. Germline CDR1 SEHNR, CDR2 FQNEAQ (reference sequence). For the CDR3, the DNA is TGTGCCAGCAGCCCCCAACCGATAAGGACGGAACTATACGGCTACACCTTC. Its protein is CASSPQPIRTELYGYTF. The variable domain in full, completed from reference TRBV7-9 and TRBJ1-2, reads DTGVSQNPRHKITKRGQNVTFRCDPISEHNRLYWYRQTLGQGPEFLTYFQNEAQLEKSRLLSDRFSAERPKGSFSTLEIQRTEQGDSAMYLCASSPQPIRTELYGYTFGSGTRLTVV.

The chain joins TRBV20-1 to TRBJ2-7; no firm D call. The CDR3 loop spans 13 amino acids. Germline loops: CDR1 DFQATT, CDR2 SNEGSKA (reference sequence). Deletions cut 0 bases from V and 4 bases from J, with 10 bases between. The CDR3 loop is CSARDISSYEQYF. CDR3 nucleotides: TGCAGTGCTAGAGATATCAGTTCGTACGAGCAGTACTTC.

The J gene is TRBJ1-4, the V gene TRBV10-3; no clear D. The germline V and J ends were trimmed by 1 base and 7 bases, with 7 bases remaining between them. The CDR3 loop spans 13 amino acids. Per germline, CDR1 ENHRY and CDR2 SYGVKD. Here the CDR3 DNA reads TGTGCCATCAGTGAGTTGGTGGGTGAAAAACTGTTTTTT. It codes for CAISELVGEKLFF.

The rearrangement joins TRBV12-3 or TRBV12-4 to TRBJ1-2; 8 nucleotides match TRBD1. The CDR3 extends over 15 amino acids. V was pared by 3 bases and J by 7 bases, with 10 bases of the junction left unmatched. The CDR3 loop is CASSFGDRGAFGYTF. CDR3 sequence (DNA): TGTGCCAGCAGTTTCGGAGACAGGGGAGCGTTTGGCTACACCTTC.

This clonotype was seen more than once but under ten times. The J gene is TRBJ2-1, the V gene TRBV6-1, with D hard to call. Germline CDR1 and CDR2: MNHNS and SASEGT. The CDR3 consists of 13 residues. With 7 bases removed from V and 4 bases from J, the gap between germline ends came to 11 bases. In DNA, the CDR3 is TGTGCCAGCACTCGAGGCTCATACAATGAGCAGTTCTTC. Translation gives CASTRGSYNEQFF.

CDR3 in DNA: TGTGCCAGCTCCATCAGGGGCCGTTCACCCCTCCACTTT. Its protein is CASSIRGRSPLHF. The rearrangement uses TRBV12-3 or TRBV12-4 and TRBJ1-6; weak D call: TRBD1 (6 bases). V lost 8 bases to trimming and J lost 9 bases, with 14 bases between them. This CDR3 spans 13 amino acids.

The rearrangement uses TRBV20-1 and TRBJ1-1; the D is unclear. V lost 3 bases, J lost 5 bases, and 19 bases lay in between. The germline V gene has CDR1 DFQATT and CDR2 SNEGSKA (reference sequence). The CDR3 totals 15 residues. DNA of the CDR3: TGCAGTGCTAGGGCCGATCGTGAGCGGAATACTGAAGCTTTCTTT. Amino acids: CSARADRERNTEAFF.